This is a list of T cell receptor beta chains from one sample in a study of identical twins. TCRdb re-called the 5' RACE reads through MiXCR, storing one row per CDR3 protein. This sample has 450,000 or so distinct CDR3 sequences; 18% occur once, and the top ten carry about 12%. The sample was naive T cells sorted from blood. The receptor source for this set is a man aged 50 to 60 in good health. The CDR3 runs from the conserved cysteine through the conserved F or W. Each record gives: CDR3 length, D gene, J gene, V gene, clone size, CDR3 DNA, CDR3 protein. D genes are given only for firm matches. Clone size is given for some rows only: seen once, a few or many times, or a class if the clone is expanded.

>15|-|TRBJ2-7|TRBV4-2|-
TGTGCCAGCACCCGGGGCCGAAAGGGGTCCTACGAGCAGTACTTC
CASTRGRKGSYEQYF
>13|TRBD1|TRBJ2-7|TRBV20-1|-
TGCAGTGCTAGAACAGGGGGCGCGTACGAGCAGTACTTC
CSARTGGAYEQYF
>13|-|TRBJ2-7|TRBV18|few
TGTGCCAGCTCACCTGCGGCCTCCTACGAGCAGTACTTC
CASSPAASYEQYF
>15|TRBD2|TRBJ2-7|TRBV10-2|-
TGCGCCAGCAAATCGGGGGGGGCCCCCTCCTACGAGCAGTACTTC
CASKSGGAPSYEQYF
>13|-|TRBJ2-3|TRBV5-5|-
TGTGCCAGCAGACAAATACGCACAGATACGCAGTATTTT
CASRQIRTDTQYF
>17|-|TRBJ2-2|TRBV4-3|few
TGCGCCAGCAGCCAAGATGGAGCCCCAGAGGTGGCCGGGGAGCTGTTTTTT
CASSQDGAPEVAGELFF
>16|TRBD2|TRBJ2-7|TRBV5-1|-
TGCGCCAGCAGCTACCTGACTAGCGGGAGCTCCTACGAGCAGTACTTC
CASSYLTSGSSYEQYF
>15|TRBD2|TRBJ2-1|TRBV5-6|many
TGTGCCAGCAGCTTGTACGGGAGGGCCCTCGGTGAGCAGTTCTTC
CASSLYGRALGEQFF
>13|-|TRBJ2-7|TRBV28|many
TGTGCCAGCAGTGGGACTCCGTTACACGAGCAGTACTTC
CASSGTPLHEQYF
>13|-|TRBJ2-4|TRBV6-2/TRBV6-3|-
TGTGCCAGCAGTATGGTCGACATTTTCCACCAGTACTTC
CASSMVDIFHQYF
>13|-|TRBJ1-6|TRBV6-5|-
TGTGCCAGCAGTTACACCTATAATTCACCCCTCCACTTT
CASSYTYNSPLHF
>16|-|TRBJ2-1|TRBV5-1|-
TGCGCCAGCAGCTTGGCCTTAGGCTCGGGGGCCTATGAGCAGTTCTTC
CASSLALGSGAYEQFF
>12|-|TRBJ2-4|TRBV6-6|-
TGTGCCAGCAGTTTGTCAGAAAACATTCAGTACTTC
CASSLSENIQYF
>14|-|TRBJ2-7|TRBV18|few
TGTGCCAGCTCACCACCGGGACTCTACTACGAGCAGTACTTC
CASSPPGLYYEQYF
>14|-|TRBJ2-6|TRBV20-1|few
TGCAGTGCTAATCCGGTCTCTGGGGCCAACGTCCTGACTTTC
CSANPVSGANVLTF
>15|-|TRBJ2-3|TRBV7-9|-
TGTGCCAGCAGCCCCGGGACCTCAGCCCTCGATACGCAGTATTTT
CASSPGTSALDTQYF
>15|TRBD1|TRBJ1-4|TRBV5-1|many
TGCGCCAGCAGCTCCTACAGGGGGAACGGGGAAAAACTGTTTTTT
CASSSYRGNGEKLFF
>15|-|TRBJ2-7|TRBV7-6|-
TGTGCCAGCAGCCAACTGAATAAGGGGTCCTACGAGCAGTACTTC
CASSQLNKGSYEQYF
>12|-|TRBJ2-1|TRBV11-3|many
TGTGCCAGCAGCCCTGGGGGCTATGAGCAGTTCTTC
CASSPGGYEQFF
>11|TRBD2|TRBJ2-1|TRBV20-1|-
TGCAGTGCTAGTCGGGAGGGTGAGCAGTTCTTC
CSASREGEQFF
>15|-|TRBJ2-1|TRBV7-9|few
TGTGCCAGCAGCTTAGGCGGGATAGCGGAAAATGAGCAGTTCTTC
CASSLGGIAENEQFF
>12|-|TRBJ2-2|TRBV20-1|many
TGCAGTGCTAGACCCGGGACTGGGGAGCTGTTTTTT
CSARPGTGELFF
>15|-|TRBJ2-3|TRBV20-1|many
TGCAGTGCTACTAGAAGGCGGGATGGCACAGATACGCAGTATTTT
CSATRRRDGTDTQYF
>15|-|TRBJ2-1|TRBV6-1|-
TGTGCCAGCACCGAAATGGCGGGCTCCTACAATGAGCAGTTCTTC
CASTEMAGSYNEQFF
>12|-|TRBJ2-7|TRBV20-1|-
TGCAGTGCACGACAGGAGTCCTACGAGCAGTACTTC
CSARQESYEQYF
>14|TRBD1|TRBJ1-4|TRBV5-1|-
TGCGCCAGCAGCTCCGGACAGGGAAGTGGAAAACTGTTTTTT
CASSSGQGSGKLFF
>18|TRBD2|TRBJ2-3|TRBV11-2|few
TGTGCCAGCAGCTTAGATCGGGCGGCTAGCGGGAGGGGCCGCACGCAGTATTTT
CASSLDRAASGRGRTQYF
>14|-|TRBJ2-7|TRBV28|-
TGTGCCAGCAGTGTCCCCGGAAGCTCCTACGAGCAGTACTTC
CASSVPGSSYEQYF
>14|-|TRBJ2-1|TRBV20-1|many
TGCAGTGCTAGCGACGGATCTTCCTACAATGAGCAGTTCTTC
CSASDGSSYNEQFF
>13|-|TRBJ2-5|TRBV29-1|-
TGCAGCGTTTTCTCCAGCCAACAAGAGACCCAGTACTTC
CSVFSSQQETQYF
>15|-|TRBJ2-1|TRBV29-1|-
TGCAGCGCTGAAGGACACCCAGGGGGGTACAATGAGCAGTTCTTC
CSAEGHPGGYNEQFF
>14|-|TRBJ1-4|TRBV15|-
TGTGCCACCAGCTGGAAGGGGACTAATGAAAAACTGTTTTTT
CATSWKGTNEKLFF
>18|-|TRBJ2-4|TRBV11-2|once
TGTGCCAGCAGCCTGGAGGGCGGGGAGTTCCTATTCAAAAACATTCAGTACTTC
CASSLEGGEFLFKNIQYF
>16|TRBD2|TRBJ2-2|TRBV28|-
TGTGCCAGCGGGGCGACGGGAGGGCCCAACACCGGGGAGCTGTTTTTT
CASGATGGPNTGELFF
>13|-|TRBJ2-3|TRBV20-1|many
TGCAGTGCACGAACTGCAAACACAGATACGCAGTATTTT
CSARTANTDTQYF
>16|-|TRBJ1-3|TRBV11-2|-
TGTGCCAGCAGCTTAGCAGGGTCAACATCTGGAAACACCATATATTTT
CASSLAGSTSGNTIYF
>14|TRBD1|TRBJ2-7|TRBV6-1|few
TGTGCCAGCAGACCGGGACAGGGCTTCTACGAGCAGTACTTC
CASRPGQGFYEQYF
>19|-|TRBJ2-3|TRBV2|-
TGTGCCAGCAGTGGAAACGGGAAAACGGGGCACAGATACACAGATACGCAGTATTTT
CASSGNGKTGHRYTDTQYF
>14|TRBD2|TRBJ2-5|TRBV6-1|many
TGTGCCAGCAGCGGTGGACTAGCGGGTAGGACCCAGTACTTC
CASSGGLAGRTQYF
>15|TRBD2|TRBJ2-1|TRBV7-2|few
TGTGCCAGCAGCTTAGTGGCTAGCGGGTACAATGAGCAGTTCTTC
CASSLVASGYNEQFF
>15|-|TRBJ2-1|TRBV27|-
TGTGCCAGCAGTTTAGACGGGGGCCCGGTCTATGAGCAGTTCTTC
CASSLDGGPVYEQFF
>16|TRBD2|TRBJ2-2|TRBV27|-
TGTGCCAGCAGTCGTATTGGCCTAGCGGAAGGGGGGGAGCTGTTTTTT
CASSRIGLAEGGELFF
>13|-|TRBJ2-4|TRBV29-1|many
TGCAGCGTCCGGGAGACCGGGGGAAACATTCAGTACTTC
CSVRETGGNIQYF
>17|-|TRBJ1-6|TRBV5-6|-
TGTGCCAGCAGCTTTGGGGCCGGCGGCCTCTATAATTCACCCCTCCACTTT
CASSFGAGGLYNSPLHF
>14|-|TRBJ1-2|TRBV29-1|many
TGCAGCGTTGCCACCATTCAGGAGACTTATGGCTACACCTTC
CSVATIQETYGYTF
>16|TRBD2|TRBJ2-1|TRBV12-3/TRBV12-4|-
TGTGCCAGCAGGGTTCGGAGCGGGGCCCGTTACAATGAGCAGTTCTTC
CASRVRSGARYNEQFF
>13|TRBD1|TRBJ1-1|TRBV29-1|many
TGCAGCGGACAGGACAGGGGCAACACTGAAGCTTTCTTT
CSGQDRGNTEAFF
>12|-|TRBJ1-1|TRBV10-3|few
TGTGCCACCGGACAGAGGAACACTGAAGCTTTCTTT
CATGQRNTEAFF
>16|TRBD2|TRBJ2-1|TRBV12-3/TRBV12-4|many
TGTGCCAGCAGTTTAAGGCTAGCGGGATCCTACAATGAGCAGTTCTTC
CASSLRLAGSYNEQFF
>15|-|TRBJ1-5|TRBV6-2/TRBV6-3|-
TGTGCCAGCAGACTAGACGGGAATAGCAATCAGCCCCAGCATTTT
CASRLDGNSNQPQHF
>14|TRBD2|TRBJ2-3|TRBV24-1|-
TGTGCCACCAGTGAGACTAGCGGCACAGATACGCAGTATTTT
CATSETSGTDTQYF
>17|-|TRBJ2-5|TRBV7-9|-
TGTGCCAGCAGCTCGACCCGGAGACAGGACACCCAAGAGACCCAGTACTTC
CASSSTRRQDTQETQYF
>15|TRBD2|TRBJ2-3|TRBV10-3|-
TGTGCCATCATGCCGGGACTACAATACACAGATACGCAGTATTTT
CAIMPGLQYTDTQYF
>14|TRBD2|TRBJ2-3|TRBV29-1|-
TGCAGCGTTGAACCTAGCGGAAACACAGATACGCAGTATTTT
CSVEPSGNTDTQYF
>13|-|TRBJ2-3|TRBV6-1|-
TGTGCCAGCGTATGGGGGAGCACAGATACGCAGTATTTT
CASVWGSTDTQYF
>14|-|TRBJ1-1|TRBV20-1|-
TGCAGTGCTAGGGGTCAGACAGTGAACACTGAAGCTTTCTTT
CSARGQTVNTEAFF
>15|TRBD2|TRBJ2-7|TRBV5-1|few
TGCGCCAGCAGCCCTCGGACCGGGGGGGGTCTCGAGCAGTACTTC
CASSPRTGGGLEQYF